One sample yielded the 10 T cell receptor beta chains listed below, sequenced in a study of response to subunit inactivated influenza vaccine. From the RT-PCR reads, TCRdb called clonotypes with MiXCR, one entry per CDR3 protein. This table has roughly 550,000 distinct CDR3 sequences, approximately 22% appearing once. These data were also reused for a study on T cells expressing NK-cell markers. As reported in that work: Libraries used 5'RACE template switching adding universal primer site and UMIs.

Sequences were derived from CD4+ T cells sorted from PBMCs, sampled 11 to 12 days after vaccination. These receptor sequences come from a man in his fifties who received an inactivated influenza vaccine.

This clonotype came up a few times. The genes are TRBV4-3 and TRBJ2-1, with D perhaps being TRBD1 or TRBD2 (5 bases each). The CDR3 consists of 16 residues. CDR1 is LGHNA, CDR2 YSLEER, per germline. The germline V and J ends were trimmed by 3 bases and 7 bases, with 19 bases remaining between them. As DNA, the CDR3 is TGCGCCAGCAGCCACCGAAGTGGCACTTGGGGGAATGAGCAGTTCTTC. This codes for CASSHRSGTWGNEQFF.

The chain uses TRBV7-2 and TRBJ1-2; 7 nucleotides line up with TRBD1. This CDR3 is 14 amino acids long. Germline lookup yields CDR1 SGHTA and CDR2 FQGNSA. Germline trimming cut 1 base from V and 4 bases from J; bases unmatched to any gene: 3. The CDR3 spells CASSLEQGPYGYTF. As DNA, the CDR3 is TGTGCCAGCAGCTTAGAACAGGGGCCCTATGGCTACACCTTC.

The chain uses TRBV15 and TRBJ2-5; 12 bases match TRBD2. This CDR3 contains 16 residues. After removal of 4 bases from V and 4 bases from J, the junction contained 7 bases not matched to a gene. Germline lookup yields CDR1 LNHNV and CDR2 YYDKDF (reference sequence). CDR3 nucleotides: TGTGCCACCAGCACAAACCTACTAGCGGGAGGAGAGACCCAGTACTTC. This gives the protein CATSTNLLAGGETQYF.

The chain joins TRBV7-2 to TRBJ1-1; D is undetermined. V lost 5 bases and J 0 bases, leaving 13 bases between the germline ends. The germline gives CDR1 SGHTA, CDR2 FQGNSA. This CDR3 has 15 amino acids. The CDR3 region has the DNA TGTGCCAGCAGCCCGGGTGGTAGGGTGAACACTGAAGCTTTCTTT. Its protein is CASSPGGRVNTEAFF.

This rearrangement joins TRBV6-2 or TRBV6-3 to TRBJ2-4; 10 nucleotides line up with TRBD2. In germline, CDR1 is MNHEY, CDR2 SVGEGT. J was trimmed by 6 bases and V by 8 bases; bases with no gene match: 13. The CDR3 covers 16 residues. CDR3 sequence reads: CASGTKREGLGNIQYF. CDR3 nucleotide sequence: TGTGCCAGCGGGACTAAGCGGGAGGGCCTTGGAAACATTCAGTACTTC.

This clonotype was recorded a few times. V usage is TRBV21-1 and J usage is TRBJ2-7. TRBV21-1 is a known pseudogene. This CDR3 comprises 17 residues. CDR3 in DNA: TGTGCCAGCAGCAAGCGGGCTATCGCGGGGGGCTGCTACGAGCAGTACTTC. This translates into CASSKRAIAGGCYEQYF.

V gene TRBV11-2 combines with J gene TRBJ2-2; a weak D match, TRBD1 (5 bases). Trimming removed 5 bases from V and 5 bases from J, with 18 bases in between. This CDR3 contains 16 residues. Per the germline V gene, CDR1 is SGHAT and CDR2 is FQNNGV. In nucleotides, the CDR3 is TGTGCCAGCAGCAGCCCCAGGGTGGCCGGAACCGGGGAGCTGTTTTTT. Translation gives CASSSPRVAGTGELFF.

This chain joins TRBV20-1 and TRBJ2-1; TRBD2 matches 10 bases. V gave up 0 bases and J gave up 2 bases; unmatched junction bases: 10. The CDR3 runs to 18 residues. Germline V lookup: CDR1 DFQATT, CDR2 SNEGSKA (reference sequence). CDR3 nucleotides: TGCAGTGCTAGAGATTTGGGTCTAGCGGGGGAGGCCTACAATGAGCAGTTCTTC. Translation gives CSARDLGLAGEAYNEQFF.

The chain uses TRBV5-5 and TRBJ2-1; D may correspond to TRBD1 or TRBD2 (5 bases each). Germline V gene data show CDR1 as SGHKS and CDR2 as YYEKEE (reference sequence). The CDR3 is made up of 17 amino acids. Deletions cut 0 bases from V and 2 bases from J, with 15 bases between. CDR3 sequence reads: CASSLVFGAGPYNEQFF. The CDR3 DNA reads TGTGCCAGCAGCTTGGTTTTCGGGGCAGGGCCCTACAATGAGCAGTTCTTC.

This clonotype was seen a few times. The chain joins TRBV12-3 or TRBV12-4 to TRBJ1-6, with D tentatively TRBD1 (6 bases). V was trimmed by 5 bases and J by 2 bases, leaving 10 bases between them. The CDR3 length is 15 residues. This CDR3 reads CASSPDSAYNSPLHF. The CDR3 coding sequence is TGTGCCAGCAGTCCGGACAGTGCCTATAATTCACCCCTCCACTTT.